This TCR beta chain came from a study of CD8+ T cells in alopecia areata. CD4+ cells of roughly five patients were subjected to sorting into CD25+CD127- cells. This clone is a singleton in its sample. TCR sequencing used cDNA made by reverse transcription of extracted RNA. Libraries were prepared by immunoSEQ multiplex PCR; TCRdb keeps only in-frame clonotypes and omits some of them. The sample holds 35,000 or so clones, less than 55% seen once. V was pared by 0 bases and J by 1 base, with 4 bases of the junction left unmatched. Germline CDR1 reads SGHRS; CDR2 reads YFSETQ. This CDR3 contains 17 residues.

The receptor comes from a human donor with alopecia areata. Sequencing was done on a sample of CD4+ Tregs sorted from blood. V gene TRBV5-1 combines with J gene TRBJ2-1; 10 nucleotides align to TRBD2. CDR3: CASSLGVLAGSYNEQFF. The DNA of the CDR3 is TGCGCCAGCAGCTTGGGAGTACTAGCGGGGTCCTACAATGAGCAGTTCTTC.